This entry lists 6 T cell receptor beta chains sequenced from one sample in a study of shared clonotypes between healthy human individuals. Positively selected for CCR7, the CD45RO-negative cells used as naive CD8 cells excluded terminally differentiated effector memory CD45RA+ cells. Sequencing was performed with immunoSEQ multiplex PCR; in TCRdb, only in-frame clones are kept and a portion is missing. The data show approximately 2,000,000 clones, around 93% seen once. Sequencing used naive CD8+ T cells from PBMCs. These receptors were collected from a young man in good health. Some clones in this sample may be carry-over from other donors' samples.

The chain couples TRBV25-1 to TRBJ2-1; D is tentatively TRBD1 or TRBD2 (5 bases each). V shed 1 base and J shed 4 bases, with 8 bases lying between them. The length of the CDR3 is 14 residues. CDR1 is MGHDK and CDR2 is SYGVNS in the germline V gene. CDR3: CASSEWGTYNEQFF. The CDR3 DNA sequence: TGTGCCAGCAGTGAATGGGGGACGTACAATGAGCAGTTCTTC.

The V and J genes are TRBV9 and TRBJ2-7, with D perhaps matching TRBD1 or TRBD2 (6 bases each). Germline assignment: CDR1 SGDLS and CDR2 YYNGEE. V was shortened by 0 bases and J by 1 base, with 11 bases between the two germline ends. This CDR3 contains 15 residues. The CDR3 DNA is TGTGCCAGCAGCGTAGGAGGGGGGATGTCCTACGAGCAGTACTTC. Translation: CASSVGGGMSYEQYF.

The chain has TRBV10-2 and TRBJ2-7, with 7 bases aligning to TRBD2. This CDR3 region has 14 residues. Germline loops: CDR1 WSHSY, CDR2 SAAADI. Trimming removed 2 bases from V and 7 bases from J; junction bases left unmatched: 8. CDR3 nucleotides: TGCGCCAGCAGTGAGGCACTAGCGAGAAGGGAGCAGTACTTC. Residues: CASSEALARREQYF.

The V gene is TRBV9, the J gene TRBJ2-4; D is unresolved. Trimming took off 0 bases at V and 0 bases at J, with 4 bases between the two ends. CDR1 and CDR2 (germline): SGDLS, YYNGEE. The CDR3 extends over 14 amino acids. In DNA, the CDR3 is TGTGCCAGCAGCGTAGACGCAGCCAAAAACATTCAGTACTTC. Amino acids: CASSVDAAKNIQYF.

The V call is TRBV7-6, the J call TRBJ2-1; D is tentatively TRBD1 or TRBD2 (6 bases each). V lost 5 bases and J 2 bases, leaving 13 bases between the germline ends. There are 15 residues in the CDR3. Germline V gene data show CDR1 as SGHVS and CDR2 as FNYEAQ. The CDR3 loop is CASSVEGGAYNEQFF. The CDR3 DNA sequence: TGTGCCAGCAGCGTGGAGGGGGGCGCCTACAATGAGCAGTTCTTC.

The CDR3 is CAIRVLQGSNTEAFF. The CDR3 region has the DNA TGTGCCATCAGAGTACTACAGGGATCGAACACTGAAGCTTTCTTT. The chain combines TRBV10-3 with TRBJ1-1; possibly TRBD1 for D (6 bases). From germline, CDR1 is ENHRY and CDR2 SYGVKD. The CDR3 is 15 amino acids. The V end was cut by 6 bases, the J end by 1 base, with 15 bases between.